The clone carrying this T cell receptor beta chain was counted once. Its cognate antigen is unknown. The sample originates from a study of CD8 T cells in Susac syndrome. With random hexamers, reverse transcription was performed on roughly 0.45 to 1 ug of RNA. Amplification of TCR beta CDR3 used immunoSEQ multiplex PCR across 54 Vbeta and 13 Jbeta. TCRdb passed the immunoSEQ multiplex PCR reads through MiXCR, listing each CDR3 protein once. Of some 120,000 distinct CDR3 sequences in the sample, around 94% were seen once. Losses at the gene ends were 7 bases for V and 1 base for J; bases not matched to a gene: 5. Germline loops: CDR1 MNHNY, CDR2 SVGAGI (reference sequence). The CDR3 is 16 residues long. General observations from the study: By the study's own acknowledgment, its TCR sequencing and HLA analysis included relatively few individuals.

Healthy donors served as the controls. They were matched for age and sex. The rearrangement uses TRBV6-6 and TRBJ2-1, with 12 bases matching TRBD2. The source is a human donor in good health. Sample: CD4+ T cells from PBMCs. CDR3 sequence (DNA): TGTGCCAGCACCAGAGGACTAGCGGGATCCTACAATGAGCAGTTCTTC. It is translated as CASTRGLAGSYNEQFF.